Listed here are 9 T cell receptor beta chains from one sample, sequenced in a study of blood T cell repertoires in COVID-19. Sequenced by immunoSEQ multiplex PCR; TCRdb stores in-frame clones only, minus some. The sample has approximately 330,000 clones; around nine tenths are singletons. Material for sequencing was PBMCs or T cells enriched from blood (not recorded which). All receptors derive from a woman in her twenties or thirties who had recovered from COVID-19.

The V and J genes are TRBV21-1 and TRBJ1-6; the D call in the table, TRBD1, was not verified against the DNA. TRBV21-1 is a pseudogene. The CDR3 length is 21 residues. The CDR3 loop is CASSKAPTVRTSGTGDSPLHF. CDR3 coding DNA: TGTGCCAGCAGCAAAGCCCCAACCGTTCGAACCTCCGGGACAGGGGACTCACCCCTCCACTTT.

This chain connects TRBV4-1 to TRBJ2-5; no firm D call. V lost 0 bases and J lost 7, with 15 bases in between. The CDR3 extends over 15 amino acids. Germline CDR1 is MGHRA and CDR2 is YSYEKL. CDR3 residues: CASSQEAGQVGTQYF. The CDR3 bases are TGCGCCAGCAGCCAAGAAGCTGGGCAGGTAGGGACCCAGTACTTC.

Concerning this clone itself: This same CDR3 is encoded by further DNA sequences in the sample. The rearrangement uses TRBV5-1 and TRBJ2-7; the D gene is possibly TRBD2 (6 bases). The V gene lost 0 bases and the J gene lost 4 bases, with 8 bases spanning the gap. This CDR3 has 13 residues. CDR1 is SGHRS, CDR2 YFSETQ, per germline. The CDR3 sequence: CASSLVGGYEQYF. The CDR3 DNA follows: TGCGCCAGCAGCTTGGTCGGGGGATACGAGCAGTACTTC.

The chain uses TRBV3-1 (or the pseudogene TRBV3-2) and TRBJ1-2; TRBD1 might be the D (6 bases). The germline CDR1 and CDR2 sequences are LGHDT and YNNKEL (reference sequence). V was clipped by 3 bases and J by 4 bases, with 18 bases between them. This CDR3 region has 16 residues. The CDR3 sequence: CASSHPVLSTGYGYTF. CDR3 in DNA: TGTGCCAGCAGCCACCCCGTCCTTTCGACAGGCTATGGCTACACCTTC.

J is TRBJ2-6 and V is TRBV15; D is undetermined. CDR3 length: 15 amino acids. V dropped 0 bases and J dropped 1 base, with 4 bases sitting between them. Germline lookup yields CDR1 LNHNV and CDR2 YYDKDF (reference sequence). The CDR3: CATSRDRSGANVLTF. In nucleotides, the CDR3 is TGTGCCACCAGCAGAGATCGGTCTGGGGCCAACGTCCTGACTTTC. Filled out from reference TRBV15 and TRBJ2-6, the complete variable domain reads DAMVIQNPRYQVTQFGKPVTLSCSQTLNHNVMYWYQQKSSQAPKLLFHYYDKDFNNEADTPDNFQSRRPNTSFCFLDIRSPGLGDTAMYLCATSRDRSGANVLTFGAGSRLTVL.

J is TRBJ2-7 and V is TRBV25-1; no clear D. V lost 4 bases and J 4 bases, leaving 5 bases between the germline ends. Germline CDR1 and CDR2: MGHDK and SYGVNS. This CDR3 is built from 11 residues. CDR3: CASSVTYEQYF. In nucleotides, the CDR3 is TGTGCCAGCAGTGTCACATACGAGCAGTACTTC.

The gene calls are TRBV12-2 and TRBJ2-3; TRBD2, the table's D call, was not compared with the DNA. TRBV12-2 is annotated as a pseudogene. This CDR3 has 17 amino acids. Here the CDR3 reads CASRLERSSVGTDTQYF. CDR3 nucleotide sequence: TGTGCAAGTCGCTTAGAGAGGTCTTCTGTTGGCACAGATACGCAGTATTTT.

This chain connects TRBV6-6 to TRBJ1-1; no clear D. The germline V gene encodes CDR1 MNHNY and CDR2 SVGAGI (reference sequence). The CDR3 extends over 15 amino acids. Deletions cut 2 bases from V and 6 bases from J, with 16 bases between. The DNA for the CDR3 is TGTGCCAGCAGTTACCCAGGACTCGTCCCCCCTGAAGCTTTCTTT. Translated: CASSYPGLVPPEAFF.

The chain links TRBV29-1 to TRBJ2-5; 7 positions agree with TRBD2. CDR1 SQVTM and CDR2 ANQGSEA come from the germline V gene. The CDR3 has 13 amino acids. The V and J ends lost 2 bases and 4 bases, in that order; junction bases with no gene match: 4. The CDR3 bases are TGCAGCGTTGAAAGAGGGGAGGGAGAGACCCAGTACTTC. Encoded protein: CSVERGEGETQYF.